This T cell receptor beta chain appears in the sequencing data of a study of memory CD4+ T cells and cytomegalovirus serostatus. This clone is labeled as medium-sized (0.01 to 0.1%). The antigen remains unidentified. Other DNA sequences in this specimen translate into the identical CDR3. Trimming at V came to 4 bases and at J to 5 bases, leaving 3 bases not matched to a gene. CDR3 length: 13 residues. CDR1 is MDHEN and CDR2 is SYDVKM in the germline V gene. Notes on the study in general: Median bootstrapped AUC for CMV status was approximately 0.96 originally, around 0.91 US-trained.

This table comes from immunoSEQ multiplex PCR, and its TCRdb copy is limited to in-frame clones, with some not included. This sample has under 55,000 clones, with around 80% found just once. The sort gate was single viable CD3+CD4+CD8-CD45RO+ cells for memory CD4+ T cells. Material for sequencing was memory CD4+ T cells from blood. The V and J genes are TRBV28 and TRBJ1-2, with TRBD1 identical over 8 bases. The TCR sequence derives from an adult in good health and CMV-seropositive. The CDR3 reads CASSSGQVYGYTF. Written as DNA, the CDR3 is TGTGCCAGCAGTTCGGGACAGGTTTATGGCTACACCTTC.